This T cell receptor (beta chain) comes out of a study of CD8+CD57+ T cells in acquired aplastic anemia. The CDR3 loop spans 11 amino acids. The V gene lost 3 bases and the J gene lost 5 bases, with 5 bases spanning the gap. CDR1 is MGHDK and CDR2 is SYGVNS in the germline V gene. This clonotype was picked up many times. The antigen is unknown. The use of genomic DNA as template underpinned the TCR beta VDJ and CDR3 profiling. TCRdb re-analysed the reads in MiXCR, keeping a single row per CDR3 protein. This table holds under 200,000 distinct CDR3 sequences, 45% to 55% found once. General observations from the study: The number of CD8+ CDR3 sequences shared by patients and controls was twenty-nine.

By flow cytometry, patients selected for sequencing had shown an expansion of CD8+CD57+ cells. All patients were therapy-naive when blood was sampled. The rearrangement joins TRBV25-1 to TRBJ2-7; D not certain. Sequencing was done on a sample of sorted CD4+, CD8+, or CD8+CD57+ T cells (not recorded which) from PBMCs. The clonotype comes from a human donor with aplastic anemia. In nucleotides, the CDR3 is TGTGCCAGCAGTGACTTGGACGAGCAGTACTTC. Protein sequence: CASSDLDEQYF.